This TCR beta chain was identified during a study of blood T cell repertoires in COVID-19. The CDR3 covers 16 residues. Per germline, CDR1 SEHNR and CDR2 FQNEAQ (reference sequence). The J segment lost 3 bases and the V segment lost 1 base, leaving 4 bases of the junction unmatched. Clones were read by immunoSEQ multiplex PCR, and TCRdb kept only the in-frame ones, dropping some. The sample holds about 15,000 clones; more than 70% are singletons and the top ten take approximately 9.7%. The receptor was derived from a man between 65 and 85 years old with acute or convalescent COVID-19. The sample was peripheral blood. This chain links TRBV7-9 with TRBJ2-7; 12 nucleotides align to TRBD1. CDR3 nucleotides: TGTGCCAGCAGCTTAGGTGGGACAGGGGGCAACTACGAGCAGTACTTC. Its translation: CASSLGGTGGNYEQYF.